This TCR beta chain stems from a study of blood T cell repertoires in COVID-19. Study overall: The United States, Italy and Spain provided the acute and convalescent COVID-19 samples. In each case, the material was cDNA or gDNA derived from T cells, B-cell-depleted T cells, or PBMCs.

Authors' data handling: Reference gene primer amplification yielded estimated nucleated cell counts. Some clones are missing from TCRdb's copy, which holds only in-frame ones; the method was immunoSEQ multiplex PCR. D and trimming come from the DNA, and the V and J calls and clone size come from that table. This table has approximately 290,000 clones, roughly 84% appearing once. Seattle patients were enrolled during active infection and followed longitudinally. Germline V gene lookup returns CDR1 SEHNR and CDR2 FQNEAQ (reference sequence). The germline V and J ends were trimmed by 10 bases and 12 bases, with 16 bases remaining between them. The CDR3 contains 12 residues.

This TCR was sampled from a person between 65 and 80 years old with COVID-19, enrolled during active disease. The chain couples TRBV7-9 to TRBJ1-6; a possible D gene is TRBD1 (6 bases). The specimen sequenced was peripheral blood. The CDR3 DNA reads TGTGCCACCAGTCGGACAGAACTACCCCTCCACTTT. Its protein is CATSRTELPLHF.